This T cell receptor beta chain was sequenced in a study of shared clonotypes between healthy human individuals. Study findings and constraints: Some naive CD4 clonotypes, roughly 4.5%, turned up in common across four donors.

Germline values: CDR1 SGHNT, CDR2 YYREEE (reference sequence). V lost 4 bases and J 2 bases, leaving 4 bases between the germline ends. CDR3 length: 13 amino acids. Comment on this clone: The antigen is undetermined.

In the CD4+ fraction, cells were divided into CD45RA+ naive and CD45RA-negative memory subsets. Sequencing used immunoSEQ multiplex PCR; TCRdb keeps in-frame clones, though not all of them. The table has about 190,000 clones, approximately 60% seen once; the top ten hold around 9.3%. The source material was memory CD4+ T cells sorted from blood. Subset defined: CD45RA-negative fraction. The chain employs TRBV5-4 and TRBJ2-6; no firm D call. The clonotype comes from a man aged 30-40 years in good health. The CDR3 bases are TGTGCCAGCAGCGGGGCTGGGGCCAACGTCCTGACTTTC. Protein: CASSGAGANVLTF.